This passage covers 10 T cell receptor beta chains from one sample sequenced in a study of CD8 T cells in Susac syndrome. An input of about 0.5 to 1 ug of RNA was subjected to reverse transcription using random hexamers. TCRdb fed the immunoSEQ multiplex PCR reads into MiXCR, producing one record per CDR3 protein. The sample contains about 140,000 distinct CDR3 sequences, 94% of which appear only once. The source material was CD8+ T cells from PBMCs. The receptors derive from a human donor in good health.

The chain joins TRBV11-1 to TRBJ2-3; D is unclear. Germline CDR1 reads SGHAT; CDR2 reads FQDESV (reference sequence). This CDR3 has 11 residues. V lost 4 bases, J lost 7 bases, and 6 bases lay in between. The CDR3 loop is CASSSGYTQYF. The CDR3 region has the DNA TGTGCCAGCAGCTCTGGATATACGCAGTATTTT.

The chain joins TRBV19 to TRBJ1-5, with 8 bases fitting TRBD1. Trimming removed 5 bases from V and 6 bases from J; junction bases left unmatched: 9. The CDR3 sequence is 15 residues long. CDR1 and CDR2 (germline): LNHDA, SQIVND (reference sequence). As DNA, the CDR3 is TGTGCCAGTAGTGAAGGGACCACAGGGGGTCAGCCCCAGCATTTT. This codes for CASSEGTTGGQPQHF.

The chain joins TRBV4-3 to TRBJ2-7; TRBD1 aligns across 10 bases. V lost 1 base and J lost 5; bases outside the gene matches: 5. The length of the CDR3 is 15 residues. The germline gives CDR1 LGHNA, CDR2 YSLEER. The CDR3 DNA is TGCGCCAGCAGCCAAGTTCTCGGGACAGGGGACGAGCAGTACTTC. It yields the protein CASSQVLGTGDEQYF.

The chain joins TRBV4-1 to TRBJ2-5; the D is unclear. Germline CDR1 is MGHRA and CDR2 is YSYEKL. V lost 0 bases and J 3 bases, leaving 8 bases between the germline ends. This CDR3 contains 14 residues. The CDR3 spells CASSQEPRKETQYF. The DNA for the CDR3 is TGCGCCAGCAGCCAAGAACCCAGAAAAGAGACCCAGTACTTC.

This clonotype was recorded only once. This rearrangement joins TRBV30 to TRBJ2-3; D possibly corresponds to TRBD2 (5 bases). In germline, CDR1 is GTSNPN, CDR2 SVGIG (reference sequence). Trimming pared 3 bases from V and 5 bases from J, leaving 9 bases between. The CDR3 is 12 residues long. The CDR3 sequence: CAWSFSVDTQYF. In DNA, the CDR3 is TGTGCCTGGAGCTTTAGCGTAGATACGCAGTATTTT.

This chain's CDR3 is CASRPRGDTEAFF. CDR3 nucleotide sequence: TGTGCCAGCAGACCCCGGGGGGACACTGAAGCTTTCTTT. V gene TRBV7-9 combines with J gene TRBJ1-1; a weak D match, TRBD1 (5 bases). The V end lost 6 bases, the J end lost 3 bases, and 11 bases lay between the germline ends. The CDR3 runs 13 residues. Germline V gene sequence: CDR1 SEHNR, CDR2 FQNEAQ (reference sequence).

V gene TRBV7-2 combines with J gene TRBJ2-1; 9 bases fit TRBD1. There are 17 residues in the CDR3. The junction had 14 bases not matched to a gene; V was cut back by 5 bases and J by 6 bases. From germline, CDR1 is SGHTA and CDR2 FQGNSA. The CDR3 DNA is TGTGCCAGCAGCAAAACAACCGGGACAGGGTACGGCAATGAGCAGTTCTTC. Its translation is CASSKTTGTGYGNEQFF. The full variable domain, completed using reference TRBV7-2 and TRBJ2-1, is GAGVSQSPSNKVTEKGKDVELRCDPISGHTALYWYRQSLGQGLEFLIYFQGNSAPDKSGLPSDRFSAERTGGSVSTLTIQRTQQEDSAVYLCASSKTTGTGYGNEQFFGPGTRLTVL.

V gene TRBV9 combines with J gene TRBJ2-2, with D possibly being TRBD2 (6 bases). CDR3 size: 17 residues. The germline gives CDR1 SGDLS, CDR2 YYNGEE. V was pared by 1 base and J by 4 bases, with 17 bases between. This CDR3 is CASSVNFGQGGTGELFF. The CDR3 coding sequence is TGTGCCAGCAGCGTAAACTTCGGGCAGGGAGGCACCGGGGAGCTGTTTTTT.

The chain has TRBV7-8 and TRBJ2-7; no reliable D call. The CDR3 is made up of 13 amino acids. V was trimmed by 5 bases and J by 8 bases, leaving 16 bases between them. The germline CDR1 and CDR2 sequences are SGHVS and FQNEAQ. CDR3 nucleotide sequence: TGTGCCAGCAGCCTCCCTCCCGACAACCAGCAGTACTTC. Encoded protein: CASSLPPDNQQYF.

This clonotype was observed a single time. The rearrangement links TRBV9 to TRBJ2-1; TRBD2 aligns across 10 bases. With V trimmed by 3 bases and J by 7 bases, 7 bases remained unmatched. Germline assignment: CDR1 SGDLS and CDR2 YYNGEE. The length of the CDR3 is 15 residues. The chain's CDR3 is CASSAGGAGGNEQFF. The DNA of the CDR3 is TGTGCCAGCAGCGCGGGGGGAGCGGGAGGGAATGAGCAGTTCTTC.